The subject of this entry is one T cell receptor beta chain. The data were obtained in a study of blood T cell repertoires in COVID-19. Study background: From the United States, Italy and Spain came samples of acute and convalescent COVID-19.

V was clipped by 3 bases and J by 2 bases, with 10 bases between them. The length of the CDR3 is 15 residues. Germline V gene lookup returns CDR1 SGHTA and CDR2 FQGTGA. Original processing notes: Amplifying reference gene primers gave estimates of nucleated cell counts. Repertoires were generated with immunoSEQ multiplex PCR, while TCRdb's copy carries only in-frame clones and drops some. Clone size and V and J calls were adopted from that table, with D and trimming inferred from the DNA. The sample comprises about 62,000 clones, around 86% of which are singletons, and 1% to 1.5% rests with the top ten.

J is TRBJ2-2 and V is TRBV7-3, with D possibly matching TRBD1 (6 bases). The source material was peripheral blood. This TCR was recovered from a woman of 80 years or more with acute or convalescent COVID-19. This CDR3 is CASSFQGTNTGELFF. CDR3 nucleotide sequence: TGTGCCAGCAGCTTTCAGGGGACCAACACCGGGGAGCTGTTTTTT.